This passage covers 12 T cell receptor beta chains from one sample sequenced in a study of cytomegalovirus exposure and HLA in healthy donors. The PCR ran on 60 Vbeta and 13 Jbeta primers. Clones were read by immunoSEQ multiplex PCR, and TCRdb kept only the in-frame ones, dropping some. Among 90,000 to 150,000 clones listed, over 60% were seen once. The sequenced sample consisted of PBMCs. Every receptor here comes from a middle-aged woman in good health and CMV-seropositive.

The chain combines TRBV18 with TRBJ1-2; 8 positions agree with TRBD1. CDR1 and CDR2 (germline): KGHSH, LQKENI. V lost 3 bases, J lost 6 bases, and 9 bases stayed unmatched. The CDR3 extends over 15 amino acids. CDR3 sequence: CASSPNPTGEDGYTF. CDR3 nucleotides: TGTGCCAGCTCACCTAACCCGACAGGGGAAGATGGCTACACCTTC.

This clone turned up a few times. This chain joins TRBV4-3 and TRBJ1-5; 7 nucleotides align to TRBD1. This CDR3 has 15 amino acids. V dropped 4 bases and J dropped 0; count of bases not matched to a gene: 3. In germline, CDR1 is LGHNA, CDR2 YSLEER. The CDR3 nucleotides are TGCGCCAGCAGCCCTGGGACAGATAGCAATCAGCCCCAGCATTTT. As protein: CASSPGTDSNQPQHF.

The V call is TRBV7-8, the J call TRBJ2-2; D is ambiguous. V lost 4 bases to trimming and J lost 1 base, with 7 bases between them. This CDR3 spans 14 amino acids. Germline V gene lookup returns CDR1 SGHVS and CDR2 FQNEAQ. The CDR3 DNA sequence: TGTGCCAGCAGCTCAACGGGGAACACCGGGGAGCTGTTTTTT. It specifies CASSSTGNTGELFF. The complete variable domain, with remaining parts taken from reference TRBV7-8 and TRBJ2-2, reads GAGVSQSPRYKVAKRGQDVALRCDPISGHVSLFWYQQALGQGPEFLTYFQNEAQLDKSGLPSDRFFAERPEGSVSTLKIQRTQQEDSAVYLCASSSTGNTGELFFGEGSRLTVL.

This clone was counted only a few times. V gene TRBV16 combines with J gene TRBJ1-2; TRBD1 is a possible D gene (6 bases). Trimming left V 4 bases short and J 2 bases short, with 17 bases between. The CDR3 loop spans 16 amino acids. CDR1 is KGHSY, CDR2 FQNENV, per germline. This chain's CDR3 is CASSPSTAGANYGYTF. CDR3 nucleotides: TGTGCCAGCAGCCCTTCTACGGCAGGGGCCAACTATGGCTACACCTTC.

In this sample, this clone turned up a few times. The genes are TRBV4-3 and TRBJ2-5; TRBD1 aligns across 8 bases. In germline, CDR1 is LGHNA, CDR2 YSLEER. The ends lost 3 bases at V and 2 bases at J; junction bases unmatched: 2. The CDR3 is 14 residues long. The CDR3 region has the DNA TGCGCCAGCAGCCACAGGGACAGGCAAGAGACCCAGTACTTC. It codes for CASSHRDRQETQYF.

The rearrangement joins TRBV4-1 to TRBJ2-7; 7 bases are a match to TRBD1. With 4 bases clipped from V and 2 bases from J, the junction kept 5 bases outside the gene matches. The CDR3 extends over 14 amino acids. Per the germline V gene, CDR1 is MGHRA and CDR2 is YSYEKL. CDR3 DNA: TGCGCCAGCAGCCGGGAGACAGGGCCCTACGAGCAGTACTTC. The encoded protein is CASSRETGPYEQYF.

This chain connects TRBV7-2 to TRBJ2-2; 7 bases agree with TRBD1. From germline, CDR1 is SGHTA and CDR2 FQGNSA. The CDR3 totals 18 residues. The J segment lost 2 bases and the V segment lost 3 bases, leaving 12 bases of the junction unmatched. CDR3 residues: CASSFQRQGSGNTGELFF. For the CDR3, the DNA is TGTGCCAGCAGCTTCCAGCGACAGGGTTCGGGAAACACCGGGGAGCTGTTTTTT.

This chain joins TRBV4-1 and TRBJ2-3, with 12 bases fitting TRBD2. CDR3 length: 16 residues. CDR1 is MGHRA, CDR2 YSYEKL, per germline. The trim removed 4 bases at V and 6 bases at J, leaving 8 bases unmatched. CDR3 protein: CASSRRTSGGSDTQYF. The CDR3 DNA follows: TGCGCCAGCAGCCGCCGAACTAGCGGGGGGTCCGATACGCAGTATTTT.

V and J are TRBV25-1 and TRBJ2-1; 10 bases are shared with TRBD1. V gave up 3 bases and J gave up 8 bases; unmatched junction bases: 7. Germline V CDR1 and CDR2: MGHDK, SYGVNS. This CDR3 region has 15 residues. CDR3 region: CASSDPDRGEDEQFF. The CDR3 DNA sequence: TGTGCCAGCAGTGATCCGGACAGGGGGGAAGATGAGCAGTTCTTC.

This clone came up a few times. At one of its ends the junction is not consistent with the germline gene, which may arise from a read error. The chain has TRBV7-8 and TRBJ1-5; 10 bases map to TRBD1. The CDR3 loop spans 15 amino acids. From germline, CDR1 is SGHVS and CDR2 FQNEAQ. Written as DNA, the CDR3 is TGCCGGGACAGGGGAATATATTATAGCAATCAGCCCCAGCATTTT. Encoded protein: CRDRGIYYSNQPQHF.

The chain links TRBV15 to TRBJ1-1; D is unresolved. The CDR3 is made up of 13 amino acids. Germline CDR1 and CDR2: LNHNV and YYDKDF (reference sequence). The V gene lost 3 bases and the J gene lost 5 bases, with 10 bases spanning the gap. The CDR3 sequence is CATSSGVRTEAFF. CDR3 bases: TGTGCCACCAGCAGCGGGGTGCGGACTGAAGCTTTCTTT.

CDR3 DNA sequence: TGTGCCATCACTAGAACACTAGACAGGTCCTATGGCTACACCTTC. Its translation: CAITRTLDRSYGYTF. This chain uses TRBV10-3 with TRBJ1-2, with D perhaps TRBD1 (6 bases). V was clipped by 7 bases and J by 4 bases, with 19 bases between them. In germline, CDR1 is ENHRY, CDR2 SYGVKD. This CDR3 has 15 residues.